The 27 T cell receptor beta chains given below trace back to one sample, sequenced in a study of shared clonotypes between healthy human individuals. Profiling relied on immunoSEQ multiplex PCR, and the TCRdb table lists in-frame clones only, not all of them. The sample includes 2 million to 2.5 million clones, 95% of them seen just once. Sequencing used naive CD4+ T cells sorted from blood. Subset specified: CD45RA+ positively selected. These receptors originate from a man between 18 and 29 years old in good health.

This rearrangement joins TRBV7-9 to TRBJ2-7; 15 bases align to TRBD2. Germline loops: CDR1 SEHNR, CDR2 FQNEAQ (reference sequence). The junction had 12 bases not matched to a gene; V was cut back by 4 bases and J by 5 bases. The length of the CDR3 is 18 residues. CDR3 in DNA: TGTGCCAGCAGCTCGTTTGGACTAGCGGGGGGGCCGGGCAACGAGCAGTACTTC. Its translation is CASSSFGLAGGPGNEQYF.

The chain has TRBV18 and TRBJ1-5; 10 nucleotides align to TRBD1. V dropped 4 bases and J dropped 3; count of bases not matched to a gene: 6. The CDR3 loop spans 16 amino acids. Germline-derived CDR1 and CDR2 are KGHSH and LQKENI. The CDR3 loop is CASSRGTGAFNQPQHF. The DNA for the CDR3 is TGTGCCAGCTCACGAGGGACAGGGGCGTTCAATCAGCCCCAGCATTTT. Full variable domain (rest looked up from reference TRBV18 and TRBJ1-5): NAGVMQNPRHLVRRRGQEARLRCSPMKGHSHVYWYRQLPEEGLKFMVYLQKENIIDESGMPKERFSAEFPKEGPSILRIQQVVRGDSAAYFCASSRGTGAFNQPQHFGDGTRLSIL.

This clone turned up a few times. The sample carries other DNA sequences with the same CDR3. The gene calls are TRBV4-1 and TRBJ1-2; D is undetermined. The V gene's germline CDR1 is MGHRA and CDR2 YSYEKL. The CDR3 is 14 amino acids. Trimming cost V 0 bases and J 2 bases, with 7 bases left between them. The CDR3 DNA reads TGCGCCAGCAGCCAAGATGGGCAGAACTATGGCTACACCTTC. This encodes CASSQDGQNYGYTF.

V gene TRBV2 combines with J gene TRBJ1-4, with 9 bases identical to TRBD1. This CDR3 is built from 16 residues. Germline CDR1 SNHLY, CDR2 FYNNEI. The V and J ends lost 4 bases and 2 bases, in that order; junction bases with no gene match: 5. The CDR3 sequence is CASSADRGSTNEKLFF. The CDR3 region has the DNA TGTGCCAGCAGTGCGGACAGGGGATCGACTAATGAAAAACTGTTTTTT.

The V call is TRBV19, the J call TRBJ2-2; D gene uncertain. With 5 bases removed from V and 2 bases from J, the gap between germline ends came to 9 bases. Germline loops: CDR1 LNHDA, CDR2 SQIVND (reference sequence). There are 14 residues in the CDR3. The CDR3 sequence is CASSAPGNTGELFF. As DNA, the CDR3 is TGTGCCAGTAGTGCCCCAGGAAACACCGGGGAGCTGTTTTTT.

The chain employs TRBV7-2 and TRBJ2-7; D is unresolved. The CDR3 is made up of 13 amino acids. From germline, CDR1 is SGHTA and CDR2 FQGNSA. The V end was cut by 1 base, the J end by 3 bases, with 7 bases between. Here the CDR3 reads CASSLGINYEQYF. CDR3 bases: TGTGCCAGCAGCTTAGGGATCAACTACGAGCAGTACTTC.

The CDR3 protein is CASSIDDQRLNYGYTF. CDR3 bases: TGTGCCAGTAGTATAGATGACCAGAGATTAAACTATGGCTACACCTTC. This chain connects TRBV19 to TRBJ1-2; D not resolved. The CDR3 sequence is 16 residues long. The V and J ends lost 0 bases and 2 bases respectively, with 13 bases between them. Looked up from germline, CDR1 is LNHDA and CDR2 is SQIVND (reference sequence).

The chain links TRBV19 to TRBJ1-2, with a possible D match to TRBD1 (6 bases). CDR1 is LNHDA, CDR2 SQIVND, per germline (reference sequence). Deletions cut 7 bases from V and 0 bases from J, with 15 bases between. The CDR3 totals 15 residues. Here the CDR3 DNA reads TGTGCCAGTACCGAACAGGGTGGTGCTAACTATGGCTACACCTTC. As protein: CASTEQGGANYGYTF.

The sample holds one count of this clone. J is TRBJ2-5 and V is TRBV11-2, with D possibly being TRBD1 or TRBD2 (6 bases each). This CDR3 has 14 residues. CDR1 SGHAT and CDR2 FQNNGV come from the germline V gene. V lost 5 bases, J lost 1 base, and 11 bases lay in between. The CDR3, as DNA: TGTGCCAGCAGCCGGGAGACAGGCCAAGAGACCCAGTACTTC. Its protein product is CASSRETGQETQYF.

DNA of the CDR3: TGTGCCAGCAGCTTTGGGGACTCGATAGGCGAGACCCAGTACTTC. It translates to CASSFGDSIGETQYF. This rearrangement joins TRBV7-9 to TRBJ2-5; maybe TRBD2 (6 bases). V was cut by 3 bases and J by 5 bases, with 16 bases left in between. The CDR3 spans 15 residues. Germline CDR1 reads SEHNR; CDR2 reads FQNEAQ (reference sequence).

This CDR3 reads CASSLVGLGTQYF. The CDR3 region has the DNA TGTGCCAGCAGTTTAGTCGGGCTTGGGACCCAGTACTTC. The rearrangement links TRBV27 to TRBJ2-5; D call uncertain. Per the germline V gene, CDR1 is MNHEY and CDR2 is SMNVEV (reference sequence). The CDR3 is 13 amino acids. V was cut by 2 bases and J by 7 bases, with 11 bases left in between.

CDR3 protein: CASSPRQGTEAFF. For the CDR3, the DNA is TGTGCCAGCAGCCCCAGACAGGGCACTGAAGCTTTCTTT. This rearrangement joins TRBV11-3 to TRBJ1-1; 7 bases line up with TRBD1. The germline gives CDR1 SGHNT, CDR2 YENEEA. Trimming cost V 5 bases and J 4 bases; bases outside gene matches: 4. CDR3 length: 13 amino acids.

Comment on this clone: Other DNA sequences in the same sample also yield this CDR3. The V gene is TRBV18, the J gene TRBJ1-2, with 9 bases fitting TRBD1. Germline CDR1 reads KGHSH; CDR2 reads LQKENI. The CDR3 is 15 amino acids. The V gene end was trimmed by 3 bases and the J gene end by 6 bases; junction bases not matched to a gene: 8. CDR3 DNA: TGTGCCAGCTCACCCCCCGGACAGGGGTCGAATGGCTACACCTTC. Translated: CASSPPGQGSNGYTF. Full variable domain (missing parts from reference TRBV18 and TRBJ1-2): NAGVMQNPRHLVRRRGQEARLRCSPMKGHSHVYWYRQLPEEGLKFMVYLQKENIIDESGMPKERFSAEFPKEGPSILRIQQVVRGDSAAYFCASSPPGQGSNGYTFGSGTRLTVV.

This rearrangement joins TRBV28 to TRBJ2-1; D is tentatively TRBD1 or TRBD2 (7 bases each). Germline V gene sequence: CDR1 MDHEN, CDR2 SYDVKM. Trimming removed 7 bases at V and 0 bases at J, with 16 bases between. The CDR3 is 16 amino acids. The CDR3 here is CASTQGGYGSYNEQFF. CDR3 coding DNA: TGTGCCAGCACCCAGGGGGGGTATGGCTCCTACAATGAGCAGTTCTTC.

The V call is TRBV18, the J call TRBJ2-7; 7 bases are a match to TRBD1. CDR3 length: 16 residues. With V trimmed by 3 bases and J by 0 bases, 8 bases remained unmatched. The V gene's germline CDR1 is KGHSH and CDR2 LQKENI. The CDR3 DNA sequence: TGTGCCAGCTCACCTATCGGACAGGTGAGCTCCTACGAGCAGTACTTC. It codes for CASSPIGQVSSYEQYF.

The chain employs TRBV7-9 and TRBJ2-3; no clear D gene. The V end lost 5 bases, the J end lost 1 base, and 16 bases lay between the germline ends. Germline V gives CDR1 SEHNR, CDR2 FQNEAQ (reference sequence). The CDR3 covers 16 residues. The CDR3 sequence is CASSQRKSSGTDTQYF. The CDR3 DNA follows: TGTGCCAGCAGCCAACGGAAGTCTTCGGGCACAGATACGCAGTATTTT.

This clone appeared once. CDR3 nucleotides: TGTGCCAGCAGCAAACCCTTCGGACTAGCGGGAGTGGGCGAGCAGTACTTC. Protein sequence: CASSKPFGLAGVGEQYF. The rearrangement links TRBV21-1 to TRBJ2-7; the D segment call TRBD2 is taken from the table without a DNA check. TRBV21-1 is classified as a pseudogene. The CDR3 has 17 amino acids.

In its sample, this clone was seen once. The rearrangement links TRBV5-4 to TRBJ2-7; 11 nucleotides match TRBD1. The trim removed 1 base at V and 5 bases at J, leaving 5 bases unmatched. The germline V gene has CDR1 SGHNT and CDR2 YYREEE (reference sequence). The CDR3 is made up of 15 amino acids. CDR3 DNA sequence: TGTGCCAGCAGCTTGTTGGGACAGGGGGTCAACGAGCAGTACTTC. This codes for CASSLLGQGVNEQYF.

This clone was detected only a few times. The chain couples TRBV10-3 to TRBJ2-7; D may be TRBD2 (5 bases). Germline V gene lookup returns CDR1 ENHRY and CDR2 SYGVKD. The V end was cut by 1 base, the J end by 4 bases, with 14 bases between. The CDR3 is made up of 15 amino acids. This CDR3 reads CAISEYSGAAYEQYF. Written as DNA, the CDR3 is TGTGCCATCAGTGAGTACAGCGGAGCGGCGTACGAGCAGTACTTC.

The rearrangement uses TRBV15 and TRBJ2-1; a possible D gene is TRBD1 (6 bases). The CDR3 loop spans 17 amino acids. Germline CDR1 LNHNV, CDR2 YYDKDF (reference sequence). The V gene lost 4 bases and the J gene lost 2 bases, with 18 bases spanning the gap. CDR3 in amino acids: CATSTKAGELAYNEQFF. Here the CDR3 DNA reads TGTGCCACCAGCACAAAGGCAGGGGAATTGGCCTACAATGAGCAGTTCTTC.

The V gene is TRBV14, the J gene TRBJ2-6; D is uncertain. V lost 0 bases, J lost 0 bases, and 6 bases lay in between. The germline V gene has CDR1 SGHDN and CDR2 FVKESK. The CDR3 has 16 residues. CDR3 in amino acids: CASSQDLRSGANVLTF. DNA of the CDR3: TGTGCCAGCAGCCAAGATCTCCGCTCTGGGGCCAACGTCCTGACTTTC.

J is TRBJ1-2 and V is TRBV18, with D perhaps matching TRBD1 (6 bases). The CDR3 has 12 residues. Trimming removed 6 bases at V and 8 bases at J, with 13 bases between. The germline gives CDR1 KGHSH, CDR2 LQKENI. CDR3 region: CASSQQGKGYTF. CDR3 nucleotides: TGTGCCAGCTCGCAACAGGGAAAAGGCTACACCTTC.

This clone was counted between two and nine times. Other DNA sequences within the sample encode an identical CDR3. V usage is TRBV6-5 and J usage is TRBJ2-7; 11 bases map to TRBD1. This CDR3 comprises 15 residues. V lost 2 bases, J lost 3 bases, and 3 bases stayed unmatched. Germline V gives CDR1 MNHEY, CDR2 SVGAGI. The CDR3 DNA sequence: TGTGCCAGCAGTTACGCCGGGACAGGGGGCTACGAGCAGTACTTC. Translation: CASSYAGTGGYEQYF.

This chain joins TRBV28 and TRBJ2-7, with unresolved D. The CDR3 has 12 amino acids. CDR1 and CDR2 from the germline V gene are MDHEN and SYDVKM. Between the trimmed V and J ends, which lost 7 bases and 0 bases, there was a span of 7 bases. As DNA, the CDR3 is TGTGCCAGCACCCTCCCCTCCTACGAGCAGTACTTC. Its translation is CASTLPSYEQYF.

The J gene is TRBJ1-5, the V gene TRBV19, with 7 bases aligning to TRBD1. Trimming at V came to 10 bases and at J to 2 bases, leaving 11 bases not matched to a gene. CDR3 length: 15 amino acids. Germline values: CDR1 LNHDA, CDR2 SQIVND (reference sequence). CDR3 amino acids: CATKGGQLGNQPQHF. In DNA, the CDR3 is TGTGCCACCAAAGGGGGACAGTTGGGCAATCAGCCCCAGCATTTT.

This clone was seen just once. This chain joins TRBV10-2 and TRBJ2-5; 9 positions match TRBD2. J was trimmed by 4 bases and V by 3 bases; bases with no gene match: 3. This CDR3 contains 14 residues. Germline values: CDR1 WSHSY, CDR2 SAAADI. Written as DNA, the CDR3 is TGCGCCAGCAGTGACTCGGGACTAGCAGAGACCCAGTACTTC. It translates to CASSDSGLAETQYF.

The rearrangement uses TRBV2 and TRBJ2-1, with TRBD2 matching 9 bases. J gave up 8 bases and V 8 bases, and 13 bases lay outside the gene matches. The CDR3 consists of 15 residues. CDR1 SNHLY and CDR2 FYNNEI come from the germline V gene. The CDR3 sequence is CASLGLAGPRHEQFF. The CDR3 nucleotides read TGTGCCAGCCTGGGGCTAGCGGGGCCGAGGCATGAGCAGTTCTTC.